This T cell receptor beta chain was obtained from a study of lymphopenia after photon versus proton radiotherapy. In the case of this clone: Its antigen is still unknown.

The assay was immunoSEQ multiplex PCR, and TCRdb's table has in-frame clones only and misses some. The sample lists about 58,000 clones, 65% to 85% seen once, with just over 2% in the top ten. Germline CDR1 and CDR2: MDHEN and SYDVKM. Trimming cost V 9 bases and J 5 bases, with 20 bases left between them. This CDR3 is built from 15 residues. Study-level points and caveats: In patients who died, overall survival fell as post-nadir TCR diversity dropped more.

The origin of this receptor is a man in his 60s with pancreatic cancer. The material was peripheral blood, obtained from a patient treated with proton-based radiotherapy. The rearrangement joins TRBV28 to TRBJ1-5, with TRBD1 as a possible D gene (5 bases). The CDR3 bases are TGTGCCAGTCAAACGGCCGGGACGGGGTATCAGCCCCAGCATTTT. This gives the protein CASQTAGTGYQPQHF.